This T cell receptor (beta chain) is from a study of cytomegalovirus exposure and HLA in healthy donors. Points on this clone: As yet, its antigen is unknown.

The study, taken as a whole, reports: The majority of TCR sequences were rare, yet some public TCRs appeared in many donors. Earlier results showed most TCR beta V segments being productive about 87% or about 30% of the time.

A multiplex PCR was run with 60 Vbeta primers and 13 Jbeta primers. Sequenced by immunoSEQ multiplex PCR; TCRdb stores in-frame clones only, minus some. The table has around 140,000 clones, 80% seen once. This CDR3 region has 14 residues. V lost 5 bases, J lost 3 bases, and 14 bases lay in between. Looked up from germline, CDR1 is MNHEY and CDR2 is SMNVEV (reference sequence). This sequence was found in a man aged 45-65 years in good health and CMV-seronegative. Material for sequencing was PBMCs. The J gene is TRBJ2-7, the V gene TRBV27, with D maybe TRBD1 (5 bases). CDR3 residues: CASSPQGEHYEQYF. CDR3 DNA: TGTGCCAGCAGTCCGCAGGGCGAACACTACGAGCAGTACTTC.